A single sample gave rise to the 32 T cell receptor beta chains below, sequenced in a study of OX40 agonist ivuxolimab in advanced cancers. Profiled with immunoSEQ multiplex PCR; TCRdb holds only in-frame clones, not every one. The sample lists nearly 80,000 clones, 91% occurring once. Specimen: CD4+ or CD8+ T cells sorted from blood, collected in a trial of the OX40 agonist ivuxolimab. The receptor source for this set is an adult with an advanced solid tumor such as melanoma, head and neck, liver or kidney cancer.

For the CDR3, the DNA is TGTGCCTGGAGGCTACTAGCGGGAGCTTACAATGAGCAGTTCTTC. It translates to CAWRLLAGAYNEQFF. The chain uses TRBV30 and TRBJ2-1; TRBD2 matches 11 bases. After removal of 3 bases from V and 4 bases from J, the junction contained 5 bases not matched to a gene. The V gene's germline CDR1 is GTSNPN and CDR2 SVGIG (reference sequence). The CDR3 is made up of 15 amino acids.

V is TRBV6-6 and J is TRBJ2-7; D is undetermined. V shed 11 bases and J shed 4 bases, with 12 bases lying between them. Germline CDR1 MNHNY, CDR2 SVGAGI (reference sequence). The CDR3 is made up of 11 amino acids. This CDR3 reads CAFPPRYEQYF. CDR3 nucleotides: TGTGCCTTCCCTCCCAGGTACGAGCAGTACTTC.

This sequence joins TRBV28 and TRBJ2-7, with D unclear. CDR1 and CDR2 from the germline V gene are MDHEN and SYDVKM. V lost 1 base and J 7 bases, leaving 17 bases between the germline ends. The CDR3 loop spans 15 amino acids. The CDR3: CASSLLVRASGEQYF. The CDR3, as DNA: TGTGCCAGCAGTTTATTGGTCAGAGCATCTGGGGAGCAGTACTTC.

The J gene is TRBJ2-7, the V gene TRBV27; TRBD1 or TRBD2 may be the D gene (7 bases each). The V end was cut by 6 bases, the J end by 1 base, with 16 bases between. The CDR3 is 15 amino acids. Germline V gene data show CDR1 as MNHEY and CDR2 as SMNVEV (reference sequence). As DNA, the CDR3 is TGTGCCAGCAGCCTACAGGGGAGGGTTTCCTACGAGCAGTACTTC. Translating it yields CASSLQGRVSYEQYF.

The chain couples TRBV19 to TRBJ1-5, with a possible D match to TRBD1 (5 bases). Germline lookup yields CDR1 LNHDA and CDR2 SQIVND (reference sequence). This CDR3 has 15 amino acids. Trimming removed 9 bases at V and 0 bases at J, with 15 bases between. In DNA, the CDR3 is TGTGCCAGCGCGACAGTCGGAAATAGCAATCAGCCCCAGCATTTT. Translating gives CASATVGNSNQPQHF.

V gene TRBV7-2 combines with J gene TRBJ2-1, with 7 positions matching TRBD1. The CDR3 runs to 15 residues. The J segment lost 0 bases and the V segment lost 3 bases, leaving 2 bases of the junction unmatched. Per germline, CDR1 SGHTA and CDR2 FQGNSA. For the CDR3, the DNA is TGTGCCAGCAGCTTGACAGGGACCTCCTACAATGAGCAGTTCTTC. Its translation: CASSLTGTSYNEQFF.

V and J are TRBV27 and TRBJ2-1; TRBD2 matches at 9 bases. The CDR3 contains 16 residues. V shed 0 bases, J shed 2 bases, and the junction held 2 bases outside the gene matches. The germline CDR1 and CDR2 sequences are MNHEY and SMNVEV (reference sequence). This CDR3 reads CASSLSTSGAYNEQFF. CDR3 in DNA: TGTGCCAGCAGTTTATCGACTAGCGGAGCCTACAATGAGCAGTTCTTC.

This rearrangement joins TRBV11-2 to TRBJ1-1, with 9 bases that match TRBD1. CDR1 is SGHAT, CDR2 FQNNGV, per germline. V dropped 8 bases and J dropped 5; count of bases not matched to a gene: 6. The CDR3 is 13 amino acids. This chain's CDR3 is CASGDRVWTEAFF. CDR3 DNA sequence: TGTGCCAGCGGGGACAGGGTTTGGACTGAAGCTTTCTTT.

This chain uses TRBV27 with TRBJ2-2; D not certain. The CDR3 loop spans 12 amino acids. Between the trimmed V and J ends, which lost 8 bases and 7 bases, there was a span of 11 bases. Germline V gene sequence: CDR1 MNHEY, CDR2 SMNVEV (reference sequence). This chain's CDR3 is CASANRVGELFF. The CDR3 region has the DNA TGTGCCAGCGCGAATAGGGTCGGGGAGCTGTTTTTT.

The chain has TRBV28 and TRBJ2-2; no definite D call. Germline V CDR1 and CDR2: MDHEN, SYDVKM. The CDR3 runs 12 residues. The V and J ends lost 6 bases and 8 bases respectively, with 10 bases between them. The CDR3 region is CASSPPRGELFF. The CDR3 DNA reads as TGTGCCAGCAGCCCGCCCCGAGGGGAGCTGTTTTTT.

V and J are TRBV7-6 and TRBJ2-3, with 8 bases lining up with TRBD2. The CDR3 runs 16 residues. V lost 1 base and J lost 2; bases outside the gene matches: 5. Germline V gene lookup returns CDR1 SGHVS and CDR2 FNYEAQ. In nucleotides, the CDR3 is TGTGCCAGCAGCTTAGATCAAGCGGGAGCCACAGATACGCAGTATTTT. Translation gives CASSLDQAGATDTQYF.

The CDR3, as DNA: TGTGCCAGCAGCGTAGACGGTAGTCGGAATGAGCAGTTCTTC. As protein: CASSVDGSRNEQFF. The chain employs TRBV9 and TRBJ2-1; D not certain. Germline assignment: CDR1 SGDLS and CDR2 YYNGEE. Trimming removed 0 bases from V and 7 bases from J, with 11 bases in between. The CDR3 loop spans 14 amino acids.

The chain is built from TRBV2 and TRBJ1-6; weak D call: TRBD1 (6 bases). The germline V gene has CDR1 SNHLY and CDR2 FYNNEI. CDR3 length equals 16 residues. Trimming left V 3 bases short and J 12 bases short, with 21 bases between. The CDR3 DNA follows: TGTGCCAGCAGTGATTCAGGGGTAGGGGTGAAGAGACCCCTCCACTTT. Translated, it gives CASSDSGVGVKRPLHF. The whole variable domain, remainder taken from reference TRBV2 and TRBJ1-6, is EPEVTQTPSHQVTQMGQEVILRCVPISNHLYFYWYRQILGQKVEFLVSFYNNEISEKSEIFDDQFSVERPDGSNFTLKIRSTKLEDSAMYFCASSDSGVGVKRPLHFGNGTRLTVT.

The rearrangement joins TRBV11-2 to TRBJ2-1; D unresolved. The CDR3 is 15 amino acids. The V gene's germline CDR1 is SGHAT and CDR2 FQNNGV. V was clipped by 1 base and J by 6 bases, with 13 bases between them. CDR3 sequence reads: CASSLAGVPGNEQFF. Written as DNA, the CDR3 is TGTGCCAGCAGCTTAGCGGGCGTGCCTGGCAATGAGCAGTTCTTC.

This chain links TRBV9 with TRBJ2-3; 16 nucleotides match TRBD2. Germline CDR1 and CDR2: SGDLS and YYNGEE. V lost 4 bases and J lost 4; bases outside the gene matches: 9. The CDR3 consists of 18 residues. CDR3 region: CASSHGTSGRAGADTQYF. CDR3 coding DNA: TGTGCCAGCAGCCATGGGACTAGCGGGAGGGCCGGAGCAGATACGCAGTATTTT.

This rearrangement joins TRBV9 to TRBJ2-1; 9 positions agree with TRBD2. This CDR3 is 14 amino acids long. Germline-derived CDR1 and CDR2 are SGDLS and YYNGEE. V lost 2 bases and J lost 7; bases outside the gene matches: 4. This chain's CDR3 is CASSVGLARNEQFF. As DNA, the CDR3 is TGTGCCAGCAGCGTGGGACTAGCTAGGAATGAGCAGTTCTTC.

The chain carries TRBV6-6 and TRBJ2-1, with TRBD2 matching over 14 bases. CDR3 length: 15 amino acids. Looked up from germline, CDR1 is MNHNY and CDR2 is SVGAGI (reference sequence). The junction had 8 bases not matched to a gene; V was cut back by 6 bases and J by 10 bases. CDR3 loop: CASSTGTSGRNEQFF. Here the CDR3 DNA reads TGTGCCAGCAGCACCGGGACTAGCGGGAGAAACGAGCAGTTCTTC.

This clone has a handful of counts. This sequence joins TRBV5-1 and TRBJ1-1; D is unresolved. CDR3 size: 14 residues. V dropped 0 bases and J dropped 4 bases, with 10 bases sitting between them. Germline V lookup: CDR1 SGHRS, CDR2 YFSETQ. The CDR3 sequence is CASSLVQTSTEAFF. In DNA, the CDR3 is TGCGCCAGCAGCTTGGTCCAGACGAGCACTGAAGCTTTCTTT.

The V call is TRBV5-4, the J call TRBJ2-7; TRBD2 matches at 9 bases. The junction had 11 bases not matched to a gene; V was cut back by 5 bases and J by 5 bases. This CDR3 comprises 15 residues. The V gene's germline CDR1 is SGHNT and CDR2 YYREEE (reference sequence). The CDR3 region is CASRRGGPVINEQYF. The CDR3 DNA reads TGTGCCAGCAGGCGGGGGGGCCCCGTTATTAACGAGCAGTACTTC.

The DNA of the CDR3 is TGCAGTGCCGGAGGCCGACAAGGAGCTTTCTTT. Its protein is CSAGGRQGAFF. The rearrangement joins TRBV20-1 to TRBJ1-1; no reliable D call. The CDR3 has 11 amino acids. V was pared by 6 bases and J by 10 bases, with 15 bases between. Germline V gives CDR1 DFQATT, CDR2 SNEGSKA (reference sequence).

The V gene is TRBV11-3, the J gene TRBJ2-1, with 10 positions matching TRBD2. The CDR3 extends over 15 amino acids. The germline CDR1 and CDR2 sequences are SGHNT and YENEEA. Trimming cost V 4 bases and J 5 bases; bases outside gene matches: 5. The CDR3, as DNA: TGTGCCAGCAGCTGGACTAGCGGAGCTCACAATGAGCAGTTCTTC. Its protein is CASSWTSGAHNEQFF.

V and J are TRBV7-6 and TRBJ1-1; D possibly corresponds to TRBD1 (6 bases). CDR1 and CDR2 from the germline V gene are SGHVS and FNYEAQ. V lost 5 bases to trimming and J lost 1 base, with 17 bases between them. CDR3 length equals 16 residues. The CDR3 DNA reads as TGTGCCAGCAGCCCGACCGCGAGGGGGGCGAACACTGAAGCTTTCTTT. Its translation: CASSPTARGANTEAFF.

This clone was observed once. The chain couples TRBV6-5 to TRBJ1-5; TRBD1 agrees at 8 bases. Germline values: CDR1 MNHEY, CDR2 SVGAGI. This CDR3 has 16 amino acids. V dropped 4 bases and J dropped 3; count of bases not matched to a gene: 8. In DNA, the CDR3 is TGTGCCAGCAGTTCCAGGGGGCGCGGGGCCAATCAGCCCCAGCATTTT. It translates to CASSSRGRGANQPQHF.

The chain has TRBV7-9 and TRBJ2-3; 8 positions agree with TRBD1. From germline, CDR1 is SEHNR and CDR2 FQNEAQ (reference sequence). This CDR3 spans 15 amino acids. V shed 5 bases, J shed 0 bases, and the junction held 4 bases outside the gene matches. CDR3 loop: CASSPRTGSTDTQYF. DNA of the CDR3: TGTGCCAGCAGCCCCCGGACAGGGAGCACAGATACGCAGTATTTT.

The chain recombines TRBV18 with TRBJ2-2; 14 bases match TRBD2. The CDR3 runs 18 residues. The V segment lost 4 bases and the J segment 7 bases; nucleotides outside the gene matches: 11. Germline V gene sequence: CDR1 KGHSH, CDR2 LQKENI. In DNA form, the CDR3 reads TGTGCCAGCTCACGGTTACCCGGACTAGCGGGAGGTGTCGGGGAGCTGTTTTTT. It codes for CASSRLPGLAGGVGELFF.

The rearrangement links TRBV28 to TRBJ1-4; no firm D call. This CDR3 comprises 13 residues. V gave up 8 bases and J gave up 4 bases, with 11 bases separating them. Per the germline V gene, CDR1 is MDHEN and CDR2 is SYDVKM. The CDR3 DNA reads TGTGCCAGCCGATTGCGATTTAATGAAAAACTGTTTTTT. Its protein product is CASRLRFNEKLFF.

This clone was picked up one time. V usage is TRBV5-8 and J usage is TRBJ1-5; 7 bases map to TRBD1. Germline V lookup: CDR1 SGHTS, CDR2 YDEGEE. The trim removed 3 bases at V and 0 bases at J, leaving 6 bases unmatched. CDR3 size: 16 residues. CDR3 sequence (DNA): TGTGCCAGCAGCTCAGGGGGATCATATAGCAATCAGCCCCAGCATTTT. This translates into CASSSGGSYSNQPQHF. Based on the CDR3 plus reference TRBV5-8 and TRBJ1-5, the full variable domain is EAGVTQSPTHLIKTRGQQATLRCSPISGHTSVYWYQQALGLGLQFLLWYDEGEERNRGNFPPRFSGRQFPNYSSELNVNALELEDSALYLCASSSGGSYSNQPQHFGDGTRLSIL.

V gene TRBV7-3 combines with J gene TRBJ2-3; TRBD2 might be the D (6 bases). This CDR3 has 13 residues. V gave up 2 bases and J gave up 10 bases, with 13 bases separating them. Looked up from germline, CDR1 is SGHTA and CDR2 is FQGTGA. The DNA for the CDR3 is TGTGCCAGCAGCTTACTTCCCGGGACTGCGCAGTATTTT. Translation gives CASSLLPGTAQYF.

The genes are TRBV28 and TRBJ2-5, with 9 bases matching TRBD2. TRBJ2-7 explains the end of the DNA better; the J call may be wrong. The CDR3 runs to 14 residues. Germline V gives CDR1 MDHEN, CDR2 SYDVKM. The DNA of the CDR3 is TGTGCCAGCTTTTCTAGCGGGATTTACTACGAGCAGTACTTC. Protein product: CASFSSGIYYEQYF.

V gene TRBV6-5 combines with J gene TRBJ2-5, with D perhaps TRBD2 (6 bases). The V gene's germline CDR1 is MNHEY and CDR2 SVGAGI. The CDR3 consists of 13 residues. V was cut by 8 bases and J by 5 bases, with 15 bases left in between. CDR3 protein: CASGERVGETQYF. As DNA, the CDR3 is TGTGCCAGCGGCGAGCGGGTCGGGGAGACCCAGTACTTC.

The gene calls are TRBV2 and TRBJ2-7; weak D call: TRBD1 (5 bases). The CDR3 has 14 amino acids. Germline values: CDR1 SNHLY, CDR2 FYNNEI. Trimming stripped 0 bases from V and 3 bases from J, with 9 bases between. For the CDR3, the DNA is TGTGCCAGCAGTGAAGCAGGGGATCTCTACGAGCAGTACTTC. Protein: CASSEAGDLYEQYF.

V gene TRBV4-1 combines with J gene TRBJ2-2; 8 nucleotides match TRBD2. The CDR3 totals 16 residues. Germline assignment: CDR1 MGHRA and CDR2 YSYEKL. V trimming: 1 base; J trimming: 8 bases; junction bases outside the gene matches: 9. CDR3 loop: CASSQALAGSKGELFF. CDR3 DNA: TGCGCCAGCAGCCAAGCGCTAGCGGGTTCAAAAGGGGAGCTGTTTTTT.